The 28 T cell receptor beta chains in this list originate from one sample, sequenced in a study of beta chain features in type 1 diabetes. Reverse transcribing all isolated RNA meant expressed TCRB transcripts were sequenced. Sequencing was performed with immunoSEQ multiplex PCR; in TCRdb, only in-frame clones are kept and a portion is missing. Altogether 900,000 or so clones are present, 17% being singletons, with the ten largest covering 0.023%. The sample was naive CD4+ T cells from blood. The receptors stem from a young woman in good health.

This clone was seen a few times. This CDR3 is CASSSPPPGHQYF. The CDR3 DNA sequence: TGTGCCAGCAGTTCCCCCCCGCCCGGGCACCAGTACTTC. V and J are TRBV28 and TRBJ2-5; no reliable D call. Deletions cut 4 bases from V and 10 bases from J, with 16 bases between. Germline V gene data show CDR1 as MDHEN and CDR2 as SYDVKM. The CDR3 is 13 residues long. Full variable domain (missing parts from reference TRBV28 and TRBJ2-5): DVKVTQSSRYLVKRTGEKVFLECVQDMDHENMFWYRQDPGLGLRLIYFSYDVKMKEKGDIPEGYSVSREKKERFSLILESASTNQTSMYLCASSSPPPGHQYFGPGTRLLVL.

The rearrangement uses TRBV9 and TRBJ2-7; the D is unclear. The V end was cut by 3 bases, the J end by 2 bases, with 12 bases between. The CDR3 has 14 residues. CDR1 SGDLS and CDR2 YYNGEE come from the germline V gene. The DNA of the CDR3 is TGTGCCAGCAGCGCCGGCTTTATGGCCTACGAGCAGTACTTC. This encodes CASSAGFMAYEQYF.

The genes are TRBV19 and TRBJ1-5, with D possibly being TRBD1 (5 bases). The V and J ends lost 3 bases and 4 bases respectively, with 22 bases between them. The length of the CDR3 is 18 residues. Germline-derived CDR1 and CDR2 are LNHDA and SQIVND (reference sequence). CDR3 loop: CASSIQWGGGTENQPQHF. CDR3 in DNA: TGTGCCAGTAGTATTCAGTGGGGAGGCGGGACGGAGAATCAGCCCCAGCATTTT.

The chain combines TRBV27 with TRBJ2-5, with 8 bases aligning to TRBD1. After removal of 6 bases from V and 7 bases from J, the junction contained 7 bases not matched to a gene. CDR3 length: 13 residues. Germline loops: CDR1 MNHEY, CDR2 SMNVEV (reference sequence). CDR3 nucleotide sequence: TGTGCCAGCAGATCCCAGGGGGCTGGGACCCAGTACTTC. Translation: CASRSQGAGTQYF.

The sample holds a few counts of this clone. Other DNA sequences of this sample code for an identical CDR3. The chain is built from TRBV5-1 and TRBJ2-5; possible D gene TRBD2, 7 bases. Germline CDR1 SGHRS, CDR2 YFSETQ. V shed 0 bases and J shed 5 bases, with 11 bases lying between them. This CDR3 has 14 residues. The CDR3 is CASSLEGGRETQYF. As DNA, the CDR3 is TGCGCCAGCAGCTTGGAGGGGGGGCGGGAGACCCAGTACTTC. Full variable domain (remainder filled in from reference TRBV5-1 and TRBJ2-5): KAGVTQTPRYLIKTRGQQVTLSCSPISGHRSVSWYQQTPGQGLQFLFEYFSETQRNKGNFPGRFSGRQFSNSRSEMNVSTLELGDSALYLCASSLEGGRETQYFGPGTRLLVL.

CDR3 residues: CASSSIRAGRHIQYF. CDR3 nucleotide sequence: TGTGCCAGCAGCTCCATTCGGGCGGGTCGCCACATTCAGTACTTC. The V gene is TRBV13, the J gene TRBJ2-4; TRBD2 might be the D (5 bases). Germline-derived CDR1 and CDR2 are PRHDT and FYEKMQ (reference sequence). The V end lost 4 bases, the J end lost 8 bases, and 18 bases lay between the germline ends. CDR3 length: 15 amino acids.

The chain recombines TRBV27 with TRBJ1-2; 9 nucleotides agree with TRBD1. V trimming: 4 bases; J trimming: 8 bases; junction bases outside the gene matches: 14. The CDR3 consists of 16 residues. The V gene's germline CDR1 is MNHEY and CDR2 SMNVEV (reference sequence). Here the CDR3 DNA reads TGTGCCAGCAGTTCGGCGGGGACAGGGCGCCGAGGAGGCTACACCTTC. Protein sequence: CASSSAGTGRRGGYTF.

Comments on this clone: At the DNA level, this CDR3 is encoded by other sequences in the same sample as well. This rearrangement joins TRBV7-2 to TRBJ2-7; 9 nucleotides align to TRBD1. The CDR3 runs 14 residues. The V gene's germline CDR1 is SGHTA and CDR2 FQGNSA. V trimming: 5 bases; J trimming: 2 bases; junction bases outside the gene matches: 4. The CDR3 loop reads CASSLDRGTYEQYF. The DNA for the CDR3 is TGTGCCAGCAGCCTTGACAGGGGGACCTACGAGCAGTACTTC.

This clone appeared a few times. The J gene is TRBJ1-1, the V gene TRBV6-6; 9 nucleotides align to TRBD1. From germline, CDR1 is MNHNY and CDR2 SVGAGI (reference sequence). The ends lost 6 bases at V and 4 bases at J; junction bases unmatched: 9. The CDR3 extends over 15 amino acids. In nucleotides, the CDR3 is TGTGCCAGCAGACGGACAGGGGATGGGGGCACTGAAGCTTTCTTT. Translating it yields CASRRTGDGGTEAFF.

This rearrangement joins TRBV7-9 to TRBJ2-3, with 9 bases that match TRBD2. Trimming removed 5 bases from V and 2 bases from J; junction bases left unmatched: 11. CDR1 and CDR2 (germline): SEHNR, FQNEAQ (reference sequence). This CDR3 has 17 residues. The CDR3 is CASSLGRAGGFTDTQYF. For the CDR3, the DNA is TGTGCCAGCAGCCTAGGGAGAGCGGGAGGATTCACAGATACGCAGTATTTT.

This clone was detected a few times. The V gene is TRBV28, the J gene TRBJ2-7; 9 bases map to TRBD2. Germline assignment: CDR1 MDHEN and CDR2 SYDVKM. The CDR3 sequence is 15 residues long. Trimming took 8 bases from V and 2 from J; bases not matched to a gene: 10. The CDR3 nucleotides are TGTGCCAGCCATGCGAGCGGGGGGTCAACCTACGAGCAGTACTTC. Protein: CASHASGGSTYEQYF.

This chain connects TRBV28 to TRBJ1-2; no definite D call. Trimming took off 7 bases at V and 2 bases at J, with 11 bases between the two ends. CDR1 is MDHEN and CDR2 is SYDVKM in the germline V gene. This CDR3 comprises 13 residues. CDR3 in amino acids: CASNHPSNYGYTF. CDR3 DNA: TGTGCCAGCAATCATCCGTCGAACTATGGCTACACCTTC.

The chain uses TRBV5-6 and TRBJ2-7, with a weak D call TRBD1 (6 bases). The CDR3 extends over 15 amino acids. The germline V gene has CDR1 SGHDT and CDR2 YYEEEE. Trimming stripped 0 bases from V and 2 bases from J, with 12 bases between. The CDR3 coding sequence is TGTGCCAGCAGCTTGGTATGGGACACCGCCTACGAGCAGTACTTC. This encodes CASSLVWDTAYEQYF.

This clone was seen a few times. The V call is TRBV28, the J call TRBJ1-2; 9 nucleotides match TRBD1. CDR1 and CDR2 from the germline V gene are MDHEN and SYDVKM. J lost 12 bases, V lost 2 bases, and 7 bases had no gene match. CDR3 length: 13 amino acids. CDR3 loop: CASSLGDRDGDTF. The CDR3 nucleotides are TGTGCCAGCAGTTTAGGGGACAGGGACGGTGACACCTTC.

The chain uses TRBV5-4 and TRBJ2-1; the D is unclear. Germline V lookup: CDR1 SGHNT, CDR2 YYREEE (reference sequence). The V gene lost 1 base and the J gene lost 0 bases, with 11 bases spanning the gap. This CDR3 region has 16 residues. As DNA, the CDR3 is TGTGCCAGCAGCTTGAGGGTCGTCAGCTCCTACAATGAGCAGTTCTTC. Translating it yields CASSLRVVSSYNEQFF.

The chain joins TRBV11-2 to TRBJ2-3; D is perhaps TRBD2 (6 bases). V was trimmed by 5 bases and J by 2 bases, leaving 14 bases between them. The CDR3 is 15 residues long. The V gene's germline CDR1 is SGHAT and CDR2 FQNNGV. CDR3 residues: CASSPRLDPTDTQYF. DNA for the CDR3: TGTGCCAGCAGCCCGAGACTAGATCCCACAGATACGCAGTATTTT.

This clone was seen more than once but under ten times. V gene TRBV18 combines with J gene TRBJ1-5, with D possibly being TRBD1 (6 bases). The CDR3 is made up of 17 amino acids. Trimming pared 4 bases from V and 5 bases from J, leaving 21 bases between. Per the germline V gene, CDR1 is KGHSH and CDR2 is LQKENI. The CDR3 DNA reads TGTGCCAGCTCACGACAGGAAGTCAAACCAAGGGATCAGCCCCAGCATTTT. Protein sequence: CASSRQEVKPRDQPQHF.

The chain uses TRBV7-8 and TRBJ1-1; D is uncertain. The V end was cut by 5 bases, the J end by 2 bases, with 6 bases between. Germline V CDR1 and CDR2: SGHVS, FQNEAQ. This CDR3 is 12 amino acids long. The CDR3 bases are TGTGCCAGCAGCCACAGTAACACTGAAGCTTTCTTT. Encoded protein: CASSHSNTEAFF.

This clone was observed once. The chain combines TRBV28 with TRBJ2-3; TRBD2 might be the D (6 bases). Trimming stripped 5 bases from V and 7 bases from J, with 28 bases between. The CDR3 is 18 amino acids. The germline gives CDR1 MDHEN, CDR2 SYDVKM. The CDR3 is CASSQGAGRPGVFHTQYF. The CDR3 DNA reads TGTGCCAGCAGTCAAGGGGCGGGGCGCCCGGGAGTATTCCATACGCAGTATTTT.

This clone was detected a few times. CDR3 in DNA: TGTGCCAGCAGCTCACGACAAGGAGTTACTGGCTACACCTTC. This sequence encodes CASSSRQGVTGYTF. This chain joins TRBV7-9 and TRBJ1-2; D gene uncertain. The germline V and J ends were trimmed by 4 bases and 7 bases, with 16 bases remaining between them. This CDR3 spans 14 amino acids. Germline CDR1 is SEHNR and CDR2 is FQNEAQ (reference sequence).

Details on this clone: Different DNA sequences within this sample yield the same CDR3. The CDR3 sequence is CASSRGGSYEQYF. CDR3 nucleotide sequence: TGTGCCAGCAGTCGCGGGGGCTCCTACGAGCAGTACTTC. The V gene is TRBV11-2, the J gene TRBJ2-7; 7 bases align to TRBD2. The germline gives CDR1 SGHAT, CDR2 FQNNGV. The ends lost 6 bases at V and 0 bases at J; junction bases unmatched: 2. CDR3 length: 13 amino acids.

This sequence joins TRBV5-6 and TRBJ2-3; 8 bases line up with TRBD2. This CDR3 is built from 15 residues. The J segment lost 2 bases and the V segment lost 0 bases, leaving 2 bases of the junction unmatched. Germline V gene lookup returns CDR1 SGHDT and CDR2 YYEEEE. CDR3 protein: CASSLAGGTTDTQYF. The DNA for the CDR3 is TGTGCCAGCAGCTTGGCGGGGGGGACCACAGATACGCAGTATTTT.

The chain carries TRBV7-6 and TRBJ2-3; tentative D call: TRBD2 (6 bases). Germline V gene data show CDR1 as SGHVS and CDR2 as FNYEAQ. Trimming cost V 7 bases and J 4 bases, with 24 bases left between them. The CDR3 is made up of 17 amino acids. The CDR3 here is CASTEGLARRYPDTQYF. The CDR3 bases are TGTGCCAGCACTGAGGGCCTAGCGAGGAGGTACCCAGATACGCAGTATTTT.

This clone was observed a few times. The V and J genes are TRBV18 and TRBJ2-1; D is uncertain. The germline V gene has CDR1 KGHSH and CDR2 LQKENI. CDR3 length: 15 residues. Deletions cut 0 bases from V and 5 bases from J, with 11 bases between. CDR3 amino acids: CASSPPMRSNNEQFF. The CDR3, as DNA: TGTGCCAGCTCACCACCTATGCGTTCGAACAATGAGCAGTTCTTC.

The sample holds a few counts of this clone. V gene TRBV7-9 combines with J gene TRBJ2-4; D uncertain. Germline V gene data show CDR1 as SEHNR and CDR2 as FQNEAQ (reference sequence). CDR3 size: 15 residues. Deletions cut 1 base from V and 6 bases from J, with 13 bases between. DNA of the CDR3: TGTGCCAGCAGCTTAGACTTCGATTGGGGAAACATTCAGTACTTC. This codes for CASSLDFDWGNIQYF. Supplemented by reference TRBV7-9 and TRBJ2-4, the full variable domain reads DTGVSQNPRHKITKRGQNVTFRCDPISEHNRLYWYRQTLGQGPEFLTYFQNEAQLEKSRLLSDRFSAERPKGSFSTLEIQRTEQGDSAMYLCASSLDFDWGNIQYFGAGTRLSVL.

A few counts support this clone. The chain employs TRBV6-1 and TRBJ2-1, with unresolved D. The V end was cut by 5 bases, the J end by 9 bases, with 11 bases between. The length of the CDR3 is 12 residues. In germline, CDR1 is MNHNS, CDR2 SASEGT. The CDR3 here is CASSWRFGEQFF. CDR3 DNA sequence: TGTGCCAGCAGTTGGCGGTTCGGTGAGCAGTTCTTC.

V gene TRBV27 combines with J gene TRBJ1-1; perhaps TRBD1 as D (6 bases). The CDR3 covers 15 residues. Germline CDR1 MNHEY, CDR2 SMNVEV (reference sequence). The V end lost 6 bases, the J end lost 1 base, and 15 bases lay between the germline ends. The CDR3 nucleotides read TGTGCCAGCAGGCCGGCGGGGGGCGCGAACACTGAAGCTTTCTTT. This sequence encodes CASRPAGGANTEAFF.

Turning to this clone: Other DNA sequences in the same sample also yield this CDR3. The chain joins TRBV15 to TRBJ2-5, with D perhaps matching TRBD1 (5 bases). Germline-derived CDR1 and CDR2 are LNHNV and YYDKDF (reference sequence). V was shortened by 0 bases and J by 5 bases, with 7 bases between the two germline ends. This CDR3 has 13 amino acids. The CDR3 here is CATSRDQGETQYF. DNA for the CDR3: TGTGCCACCAGCAGAGATCAGGGTGAGACCCAGTACTTC.